A single sample is the source of the 19 T cell receptor beta chains below, sequenced in a study of blood T cell repertoires in COVID-19. Using immunoSEQ multiplex PCR, the repertoire was profiled, and TCRdb retains in-frame clones only, with some absent. The sample includes approximately 60,000 clones, 70% to 90% of them seen just once. Material for sequencing was peripheral blood. The receptors stem from a man between 50 and 59 years old with active COVID-19.

The chain joins TRBV9 to TRBJ1-3; D not certain. CDR3 length: 14 amino acids. Germline CDR1 SGDLS, CDR2 YYNGEE. Trimming took off 3 bases at V and 2 bases at J, with 9 bases between the two ends. The CDR3 DNA is TGTGCCAGCAGCGGACTCACCACTGGAAACACCATATATTTT. It translates to CASSGLTTGNTIYF.

The rearrangement links TRBV12-3 or TRBV12-4 to TRBJ1-4, with TRBD1 as a possible D gene (5 bases). V gave up 8 bases and J gave up 7 bases, with 14 bases separating them. The CDR3 has 13 residues. The CDR3 nucleotides are TGTGCCAGCTTGGGGGGGAGGGGTGAAAAACTGTTTTTT. As protein: CASLGGRGEKLFF.

The J gene is TRBJ2-1, the V gene TRBV5-4, with TRBD1 matching 10 bases. CDR1 SGHNT and CDR2 YYREEE come from the germline V gene (reference sequence). Unmatched junction bases numbered 5, after V lost 0 bases and J lost 5 bases. This CDR3 region has 16 residues. The chain's CDR3 is CASSLGGTGAHNEQFF. As DNA, the CDR3 is TGTGCCAGCAGCTTGGGGGGGACAGGGGCCCACAATGAGCAGTTCTTC.

V usage is TRBV5-1 and J usage is TRBJ1-3; D is perhaps TRBD1 (5 bases). Germline-derived CDR1 and CDR2 are SGHRS and YFSETQ. V lost 3 bases to trimming and J lost 4 bases, with 17 bases between them. The CDR3 spans 16 residues. The CDR3 DNA reads as TGCGCCAGCAGCTCAGGACACACTCTCGGAGGAAACACCATATATTTT. Protein: CASSSGHTLGGNTIYF.

The V gene is TRBV12-3 or TRBV12-4, the J gene TRBJ2-3; unclear D gene. This CDR3 is 13 amino acids long. Trimming removed 3 bases from V and 6 bases from J, with 10 bases in between. The CDR3 here is CASSFQDRDTQYF. DNA for the CDR3: TGTGCCAGCAGTTTCCAGGATCGTGATACGCAGTATTTT.

This chain uses TRBV3-1 (or the pseudogene TRBV3-2) with TRBJ2-3; 7 nucleotides match TRBD1. Germline V lookup: CDR1 LGHDT, CDR2 YNNKEL (reference sequence). V gave up 0 bases and J gave up 2 bases; unmatched junction bases: 5. The CDR3 loop spans 16 amino acids. The CDR3 sequence: CASSQEGTGDTDTQYF. The CDR3 DNA reads TGTGCCAGCAGCCAAGAGGGAACAGGGGACACAGATACGCAGTATTTT.

CDR3 sequence reads: CASSELGLAGGTTDTQYF. Here the CDR3 DNA reads TGTGCCAGCAGTGAATTGGGACTAGCGGGAGGGACCACAGATACGCAGTATTTT. The chain has TRBV25-1 and TRBJ2-3, with 16 bases identical to TRBD2. Germline V CDR1 and CDR2: MGHDK, SYGVNS. The CDR3 is made up of 18 amino acids. J gave up 2 bases and V 1 base, and 3 bases lay outside the gene matches.

This clone appeared a few times. The J gene is TRBJ2-3, the V gene TRBV19, with 8 positions matching TRBD1. Germline CDR1 is LNHDA and CDR2 is SQIVND (reference sequence). CDR3 length: 13 residues. The V and J ends lost 7 bases and 8 bases, in that order; junction bases with no gene match: 8. CDR3 in amino acids: CASTRDRGSTQYF. The CDR3 DNA reads TGTGCCAGTACTAGAGACAGGGGAAGTACGCAGTATTTT.

A few counts support this clone. The V and J genes are TRBV7-9 and TRBJ1-3; D possibly corresponds to TRBD1 (6 bases). The length of the CDR3 is 14 residues. Germline-derived CDR1 and CDR2 are SEHNR and FQNEAQ (reference sequence). V was shortened by 7 bases and J by 2 bases, with 12 bases between the two germline ends. The CDR3 loop is CASTQNRAGNTIYF. The CDR3 bases are TGTGCCAGCACCCAAAACAGGGCTGGAAACACCATATATTTT.

This chain links TRBV27 with TRBJ2-7, with TRBD2 identical over 14 bases. Per the germline V gene, CDR1 is MNHEY and CDR2 is SMNVEV (reference sequence). V trimming: 0 bases; J trimming: 4 bases; junction bases outside the gene matches: 2. This CDR3 comprises 16 residues. In nucleotides, the CDR3 is TGTGCCAGCAGTTTATCGGGACTAGCGGGAGTTTACGAGCAGTACTTC. It encodes CASSLSGLAGVYEQYF.

This rearrangement joins TRBV7-2 to TRBJ1-4; D may be TRBD1 (6 bases). This CDR3 comprises 16 residues. Germline lookup yields CDR1 SGHTA and CDR2 FQGNSA. Trimming took 1 base from V and 0 from J, leaving 9 bases between them. The DNA of the CDR3 is TGTGCCAGCAGCTTAGTTGGGGACACAACTAATGAAAAACTGTTTTTT. Translating gives CASSLVGDTTNEKLFF. The variable domain in full, with the rest retrieved from reference TRBV7-2 and TRBJ1-4, is GAGVSQSPSNKVTEKGKDVELRCDPISGHTALYWYRQSLGQGLEFLIYFQGNSAPDKSGLPSDRFSAERTGGSVSTLTIQRTQQEDSAVYLCASSLVGDTTNEKLFFGSGTQLSVL.

J is TRBJ2-2 and V is TRBV6-4; 9 positions agree with TRBD1. CDR3 length: 17 amino acids. The germline V gene has CDR1 MRHNA and CDR2 SNTAGT. V shed 5 bases and J 1 base; nucleotides not matched to a gene: 8. The DNA for the CDR3 is TGTGCCAGCAGTAGAGGGACAGGGTTTCGGAACACCGGGGAGCTGTTTTTT. It translates to CASSRGTGFRNTGELFF.

The chain has TRBV2 and TRBJ2-3; D remains unclear. Germline V lookup: CDR1 SNHLY, CDR2 FYNNEI. The CDR3 covers 17 residues. With 8 bases removed from V and 5 bases from J, the gap between germline ends came to 26 bases. The CDR3 is CASATAKLRQVEDTQYF. The CDR3 nucleotides read TGTGCCAGCGCAACTGCCAAACTCAGGCAGGTTGAAGATACGCAGTATTTT.

This chain connects TRBV27 to TRBJ2-7; 10 nucleotides line up with TRBD2. Germline V CDR1 and CDR2: MNHEY, SMNVEV (reference sequence). Germline trimming cut 5 bases from V and 5 bases from J; bases unmatched to any gene: 9. The CDR3 has 15 amino acids. The CDR3 sequence is CASSARSGRAHEQYF. The CDR3 DNA follows: TGTGCCAGCAGTGCCCGAAGCGGGAGGGCCCACGAGCAGTACTTC.

CDR3 DNA sequence: TGTGCCAGCAGTTTCCCCCGGGAGACTGGAAACACCATATATTTT. Encoded protein: CASSFPRETGNTIYF. The chain has TRBV28 and TRBJ1-3; D remains ambiguous. The germline gives CDR1 MDHEN, CDR2 SYDVKM. V lost 3 bases, J lost 2 bases, and 11 bases lay in between. The CDR3 has 15 residues.

The V gene is TRBV7-9, the J gene TRBJ2-3; the match to TRBD2 covers 11 bases. The V gene end was trimmed by 5 bases and the J gene end by 0 bases; junction bases not matched to a gene: 7. The germline V gene encodes CDR1 SEHNR and CDR2 FQNEAQ (reference sequence). The CDR3 loop spans 17 amino acids. CDR3 nucleotide sequence: TGTGCCAGCAGCACACCGTCTAGCGGGGGGAGCACAGATACGCAGTATTTT. Translating it yields CASSTPSSGGSTDTQYF.

The gene calls are TRBV7-8 and TRBJ2-7, with 7 bases that match TRBD2. Trimming removed 8 bases from V and 2 bases from J; junction bases left unmatched: 9. There are 14 residues in the CDR3. CDR1 SGHVS and CDR2 FQNEAQ come from the germline V gene. DNA for the CDR3: TGTGCCAGCCGGGAGGCCTACCGCACCTACGAGCAGTACTTC. It translates to CASREAYRTYEQYF.

V is TRBV6-2 or TRBV6-3 and J is TRBJ2-7, with TRBD1 matching over 8 bases. V gave up 4 bases and J gave up 0 bases; unmatched junction bases: 11. Germline CDR1 MNHEY, CDR2 SVGEGT. This CDR3 has 17 residues. The CDR3, as DNA: TGTGCCAGCAGTTCCGCCCGGACAGGGTTGGACTCCTACGAGCAGTACTTC. Its translation: CASSSARTGLDSYEQYF.

The chain employs TRBV6-5 and TRBJ2-7; the match to TRBD1 covers 11 bases. The V segment lost 0 bases and the J segment 4 bases; nucleotides outside the gene matches: 2. This CDR3 is 15 amino acids long. Germline loops: CDR1 MNHEY, CDR2 SVGAGI. In DNA, the CDR3 is TGTGCCAGCAGTTACTCCGGGACAGGGGGATACGAGCAGTACTTC. It codes for CASSYSGTGGYEQYF.